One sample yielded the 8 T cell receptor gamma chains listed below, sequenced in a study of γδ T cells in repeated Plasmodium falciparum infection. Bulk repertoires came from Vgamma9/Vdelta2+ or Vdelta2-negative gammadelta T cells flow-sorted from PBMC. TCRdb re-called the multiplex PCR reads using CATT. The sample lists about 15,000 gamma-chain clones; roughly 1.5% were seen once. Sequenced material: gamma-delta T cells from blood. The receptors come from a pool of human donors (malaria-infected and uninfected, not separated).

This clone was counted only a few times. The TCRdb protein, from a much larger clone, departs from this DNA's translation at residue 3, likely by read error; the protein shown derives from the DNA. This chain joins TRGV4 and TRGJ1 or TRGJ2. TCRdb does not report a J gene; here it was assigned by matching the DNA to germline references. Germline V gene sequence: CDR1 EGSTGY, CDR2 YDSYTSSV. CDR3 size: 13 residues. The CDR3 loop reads CAIWDGGYYKKLF. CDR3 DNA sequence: TGTGCCATCTGGGATGGTGGATATTATAAGAAACTCTTT.

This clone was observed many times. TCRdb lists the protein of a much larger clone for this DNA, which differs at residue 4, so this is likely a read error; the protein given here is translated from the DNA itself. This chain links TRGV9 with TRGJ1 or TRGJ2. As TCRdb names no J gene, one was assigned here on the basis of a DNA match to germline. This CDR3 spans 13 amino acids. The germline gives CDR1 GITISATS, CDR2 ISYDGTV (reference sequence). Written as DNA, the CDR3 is TGTGCCTTGCGGGAGGTGCTGGGGTATAAGAAACTCTTT. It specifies CALREVLGYKKLF.

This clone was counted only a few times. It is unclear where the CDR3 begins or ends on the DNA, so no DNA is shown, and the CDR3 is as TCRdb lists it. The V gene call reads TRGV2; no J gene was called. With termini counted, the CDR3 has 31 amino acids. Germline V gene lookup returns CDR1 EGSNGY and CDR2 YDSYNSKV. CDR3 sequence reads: CAPGTGIIIRNSLAVEQHLLSQVSIGRIQHF.

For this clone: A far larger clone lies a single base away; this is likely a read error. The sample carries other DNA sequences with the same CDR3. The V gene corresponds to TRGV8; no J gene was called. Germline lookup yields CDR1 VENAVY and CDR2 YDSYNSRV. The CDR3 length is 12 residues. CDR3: CATWDSRYKKLF. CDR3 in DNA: TGTGCCACCTGGGATAGTCGTTATAAGAAGCTCTTT.

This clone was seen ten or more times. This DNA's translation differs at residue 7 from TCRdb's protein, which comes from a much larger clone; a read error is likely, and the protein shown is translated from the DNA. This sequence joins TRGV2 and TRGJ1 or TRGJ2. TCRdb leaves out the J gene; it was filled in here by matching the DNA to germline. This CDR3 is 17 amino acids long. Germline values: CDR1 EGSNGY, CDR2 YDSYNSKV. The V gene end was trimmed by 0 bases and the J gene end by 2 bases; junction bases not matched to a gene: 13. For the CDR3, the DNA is TGTGCCACCTGGGACGGGATCCCCGCCAAGTATTATTATAAGAAACTCTTT. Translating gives CATWDGIPAKYYYKKLF.

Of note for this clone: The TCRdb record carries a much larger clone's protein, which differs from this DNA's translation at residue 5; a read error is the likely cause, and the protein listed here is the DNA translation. CDR3 DNA: TGTGCCTTGTGGACCCTCCCCCAGAAACTCTTT. This codes for CALWTLPQKLF. The chain carries TRGV9 and TRGJ1 or TRGJ2. No J gene is reported in TCRdb; it was inferred here by comparing the DNA with germline. Trimming took 6 bases from V and 11 from J; bases not matched to a gene: 10. CDR3 length: 11 amino acids. Germline CDR1 is GITISATS and CDR2 is ISYDGTV (reference sequence).

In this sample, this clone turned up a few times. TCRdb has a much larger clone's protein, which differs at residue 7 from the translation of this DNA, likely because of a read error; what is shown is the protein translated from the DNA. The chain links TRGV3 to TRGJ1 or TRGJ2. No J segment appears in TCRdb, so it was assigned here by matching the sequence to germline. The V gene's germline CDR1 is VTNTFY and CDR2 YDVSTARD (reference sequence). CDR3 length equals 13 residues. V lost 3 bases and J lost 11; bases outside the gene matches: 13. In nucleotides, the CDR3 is TGTGCCACCTGGGACGCGGCAGTTGCGGAGAAACTCTTT. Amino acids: CATWDAAVAEKLF.

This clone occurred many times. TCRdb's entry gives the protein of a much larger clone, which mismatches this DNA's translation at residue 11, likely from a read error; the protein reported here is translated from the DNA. The CDR3 DNA reads TGTGCCACCTGGGATAATACGTATTATAAGGAACTCTTT. It yields the protein CATWDNTYYKELF. No J gene was assigned, while the V gene was called as TRGV4. The CDR3 is 13 residues long. CDR1 is EGSTGY, CDR2 YDSYTSSV, per germline.